Presented here are 23 T cell receptor beta chains from one specimen sequenced in a study of cytomegalovirus exposure and HLA in healthy donors (dated by TCRdb to between 2016 and 2019). Libraries were constructed by the immunoSEQ multiplex PCR assay. The immuneACCESS repertoire file appears here via TCRdb, limited to in-frame rearrangements. These files lack a portion of the clones; in checked studies, under half of the deficit traces to unresolved V genes, and the cause of the others is not known. This sample has under 400,000 clones in its table, and just over 85% of those were observed once. Jointly, the top ten make up about 0.8% of the sample. The sequenced material came from PBMCs. The origin of the receptors is a woman aged 18-30 years in good health and CMV-seronegative.

The chain has TRBV5-1 and TRBJ2-7; the match to TRBD2 covers 9 bases. Trimming cost V 3 bases and J 0 bases; bases outside gene matches: 4. Germline CDR1 is SGHRS and CDR2 is YFSETQ. The CDR3 has 15 residues. CDR3 amino acids: CASSSLAGDSYEQYF. CDR3 coding DNA: TGCGCCAGCAGCTCCTTAGCGGGAGACTCCTACGAGCAGTACTTC.

This clone came up a few times. The same CDR3 arises from other DNA sequences in this sample as well. The chain employs TRBV6-5 and TRBJ2-7, with D unresolved. The germline gives CDR1 MNHEY, CDR2 SVGAGI. The V end was cut by 4 bases, the J end by 3 bases, with 4 bases between. The CDR3 sequence is 11 residues long. The CDR3, as DNA: TGTGCCAGCAGTTCTAACTACGAGCAGTACTTC. Protein sequence: CASSSNYEQYF.

This chain's CDR3 is CASSVLQGPDTQYF. The CDR3 region has the DNA TGTGCCAGCAGTGTGTTGCAGGGCCCAGATACGCAGTATTTT. The rearrangement joins TRBV2 to TRBJ2-3; TRBD1 is a possible D gene (5 bases). The CDR3 loop spans 14 amino acids. V shed 4 bases and J shed 4 bases, with 12 bases lying between them. Germline CDR1 is SNHLY and CDR2 is FYNNEI.

This chain joins TRBV28 and TRBJ2-7; tentatively, D is TRBD1 (5 bases). CDR3 size: 14 residues. Trimming removed 0 bases from V and 5 bases from J, with 11 bases in between. Germline V CDR1 and CDR2: MDHEN, SYDVKM. CDR3 coding DNA: TGTGCCAGCAGTTTATGGCAGGGTAGGGACGAGCAGTACTTC. This codes for CASSLWQGRDEQYF.

This clone was seen just once. The chain links TRBV7-2 to TRBJ2-7; 10 bases fit TRBD2. V was pared by 2 bases and J by 0 bases, with 4 bases of the junction left unmatched. CDR3 length: 16 residues. Per the germline V gene, CDR1 is SGHTA and CDR2 is FQGNSA. In DNA, the CDR3 is TGTGCCAGCAGCTTATACGGGACTAGCGTCTCCTACGAGCAGTACTTC. Encoded protein: CASSLYGTSVSYEQYF.

This sequence joins TRBV30 and TRBJ1-4, with unresolved D. This CDR3 region has 10 residues. V shed 7 bases and J shed 13 bases, with 13 bases lying between them. In germline, CDR1 is GTSNPN, CDR2 SVGIG (reference sequence). The CDR3 sequence: CASFSGVLFF. The DNA of the CDR3 is TGTGCCTCCTTCAGCGGCGTACTGTTTTTT.

The rearrangement joins TRBV5-1 to TRBJ2-2; 7 bases map to TRBD2. Germline-derived CDR1 and CDR2 are SGHRS and YFSETQ. The J segment lost 5 bases and the V segment lost 1 base, leaving 20 bases of the junction unmatched. The CDR3 runs 20 residues. The CDR3 loop reads CASSLLLLAGDVYLTGELFF. The CDR3 DNA sequence: TGCGCCAGCAGCTTGTTACTTCTCGCGGGAGATGTGTACTTAACCGGGGAGCTGTTTTTT.

V is TRBV28 and J is TRBJ2-7; the match to TRBD2 covers 8 bases. Per the germline V gene, CDR1 is MDHEN and CDR2 is SYDVKM. The CDR3 contains 15 residues. J lost 4 bases, V lost 2 bases, and 7 bases had no gene match. The CDR3 DNA follows: TGTGCCAGCAGTTTACTTCTAGCGGGCGATTACGAGCAGTACTTC. Protein: CASSLLLAGDYEQYF.

The V call is TRBV27, the J call TRBJ2-7; maybe TRBD1 (5 bases). Germline V gives CDR1 MNHEY, CDR2 SMNVEV (reference sequence). The CDR3 is 15 residues long. V was cut by 2 bases and J by 4 bases, with 15 bases left in between. The DNA of the CDR3 is TGTGCCAGCAGTTTAGTCCAGGGTAGTATGTACGAGCAGTACTTC. This codes for CASSLVQGSMYEQYF.

The rearrangement uses TRBV7-8 and TRBJ2-3; the match to TRBD2 covers 9 bases. Per the germline V gene, CDR1 is SGHVS and CDR2 is FQNEAQ. The CDR3 spans 17 residues. V lost 5 bases to trimming and J lost 6 bases; unmatched junction nucleotides: 15. The chain's CDR3 is CASSLLAGGLVWDTQYF. The CDR3 DNA reads TGTGCCAGCAGCCTACTAGCGGGCGGGTTGGTCTGGGATACGCAGTATTTT. Drawing the rest from reference TRBV7-8 and TRBJ2-3, the complete variable domain is GAGVSQSPRYKVAKRGQDVALRCDPISGHVSLFWYQQALGQGPEFLTYFQNEAQLDKSGLPSDRFFAERPEGSVSTLKIQRTQQEDSAVYLCASSLLAGGLVWDTQYFGPGTRLTVL.

V and J are TRBV2 and TRBJ2-7; TRBD1 matches at 10 bases. The germline CDR1 and CDR2 sequences are SNHLY and FYNNEI. V lost 2 bases and J lost 3; bases outside the gene matches: 7. This CDR3 comprises 16 residues. In DNA form, the CDR3 reads TGTGCCAGCAGTGAACCTATAGGGGACAGGGGCTACGAGCAGTACTTC. It codes for CASSEPIGDRGYEQYF.

V gene TRBV6-6 combines with J gene TRBJ2-5; the D is unclear. V shed 6 bases and J shed 5 bases, with 10 bases lying between them. The CDR3 covers 12 residues. The germline V gene encodes CDR1 MNHNY and CDR2 SVGAGI (reference sequence). The CDR3: CASRDGPETQYF. The CDR3 bases are TGTGCCAGCAGGGATGGGCCGGAGACCCAGTACTTC.

The V gene is TRBV6-4, the J gene TRBJ2-7, with 9 bases identical to TRBD1. The CDR3 consists of 13 residues. V trimming: 5 bases; J trimming: 4 bases; junction bases outside the gene matches: 3. Germline V gene data show CDR1 as MRHNA and CDR2 as SNTAGT. In DNA form, the CDR3 reads TGTGCCAGCAGTAGGGGACAGGGTTACGAGCAGTACTTC. Its translation: CASSRGQGYEQYF.

The CDR3 is CASTSLGGGGSYEQYF. CDR3 bases: TGTGCCAGCACCTCTTTAGGTGGCGGTGGGTCCTACGAGCAGTACTTC. The rearrangement joins TRBV7-9 to TRBJ2-7; D call uncertain. Per the germline V gene, CDR1 is SEHNR and CDR2 is FQNEAQ (reference sequence). The V gene lost 7 bases and the J gene lost 1 base, with 20 bases spanning the gap. There are 16 residues in the CDR3.

This rearrangement joins TRBV5-1 to TRBJ2-3; TRBD1 matches at 7 bases. V dropped 0 bases and J dropped 11; count of bases not matched to a gene: 6. Germline V gene data show CDR1 as SGHRS and CDR2 as YFSETQ. This CDR3 spans 13 amino acids. Here the CDR3 reads CASSLAENRGQYF. The CDR3 nucleotides are TGCGCCAGCAGCTTGGCCGAGAACAGGGGGCAGTATTTT.

V usage is TRBV19 and J usage is TRBJ2-7; D is unclear. Trimming left V 4 bases short and J 0 bases short, with 13 bases between. The CDR3 is 15 residues long. CDR1 LNHDA and CDR2 SQIVND come from the germline V gene (reference sequence). CDR3 in DNA: TGTGCCAGTAGTAGGCCCCACGGCGGCTCCTACGAGCAGTACTTC. Translation: CASSRPHGGSYEQYF. Full variable domain (outside the CDR3, taken from reference TRBV19 and TRBJ2-7): DGGITQSPKYLFRKEGQNVTLSCEQNLNHDAMYWYRQDPGQGLRLIYYSQIVNDFQKGDIAEGYSVSREKKESFPLTVTSAQKNPTAFYLCASSRPHGGSYEQYFGPGTRLTVT.

J is TRBJ1-3 and V is TRBV6-1; D remains unclear. This CDR3 has 15 amino acids. Germline V gives CDR1 MNHNS, CDR2 SASEGT. V lost 1 base to trimming and J lost 3 bases, with 10 bases between them. The CDR3 loop reads CASSEVQTGGNTIYF. In DNA form, the CDR3 reads TGTGCCAGCAGTGAAGTTCAGACGGGTGGAAACACCATATATTTT.

J is TRBJ1-6 and V is TRBV5-1; D gene uncertain. CDR3 length: 13 amino acids. The V gene's germline CDR1 is SGHRS and CDR2 YFSETQ. The V end was cut by 1 base, the J end by 10 bases, with 9 bases between. Written as DNA, the CDR3 is TGCGCCAGCAGCTTGACAGATACCTCACCCCTCCACTTT. Protein: CASSLTDTSPLHF.

The chain recombines TRBV7-9 with TRBJ1-1, with a possible D match to TRBD1 (5 bases). Trimming stripped 2 bases from V and 3 bases from J, with 10 bases between. The germline V gene has CDR1 SEHNR and CDR2 FQNEAQ (reference sequence). The CDR3 is made up of 14 amino acids. The CDR3 protein is CASSLSQGHTEAFF. In DNA, the CDR3 is TGTGCCAGCAGCTTAAGTCAGGGCCACACTGAAGCTTTCTTT.

The V and J genes are TRBV27 and TRBJ2-1; 7 positions agree with TRBD1. Trimming removed 7 bases from V and 4 bases from J; junction bases left unmatched: 10. This CDR3 has 15 residues. From germline, CDR1 is MNHEY and CDR2 SMNVEV (reference sequence). This chain's CDR3 is CASTQNRDSYNEQFF. As DNA, the CDR3 is TGTGCCAGCACCCAGAACCGGGACAGTTACAATGAGCAGTTCTTC.

The rearrangement links TRBV7-2 to TRBJ2-5; 12 bases agree with TRBD2. The CDR3 has 17 residues. CDR1 is SGHTA and CDR2 is FQGNSA in the germline V gene. V shed 3 bases, J shed 0 bases, and the junction held 5 bases outside the gene matches. The CDR3 DNA reads TGTGCCAGCAGCTTCCTAGCGGGAGGGCCGAACCAAGAGACCCAGTACTTC. It codes for CASSFLAGGPNQETQYF.

Only a few counts were recorded for this clone. The J gene is TRBJ1-2, the V gene TRBV6-1, with TRBD1 identical over 7 bases. V shed 10 bases, J shed 5 bases, and the junction held 10 bases outside the gene matches. The CDR3 contains 13 residues. The V gene's germline CDR1 is MNHNS and CDR2 SASEGT. CDR3 nucleotide sequence: TGTGCCACTTCCGGGACAGCTCAGTATGGCTACACCTTC. Translating it yields CATSGTAQYGYTF.

The V and J genes are TRBV7-9 and TRBJ1-1, with 8 bases identical to TRBD1. Germline V CDR1 and CDR2: SEHNR, FQNEAQ (reference sequence). The CDR3 covers 14 residues. V gave up 3 bases and J gave up 1 base; unmatched junction bases: 1. Written as DNA, the CDR3 is TGTGCCAGCAGCTTCAGGGGGCAGAACACTGAAGCTTTCTTT. This codes for CASSFRGQNTEAFF.